The clone carrying this TCR beta chain was detected a few times. Its target is unknown. The data were obtained in a study of response to subunit inactivated influenza vaccine. Study-level findings and limits: Authors proposed each seasonal influenza vaccination draws in few new T cells.

In TCRdb, the RT-PCR reads were re-called with MiXCR into one record per CDR3 protein. Of 290,000 or so distinct CDR3 sequences in the sample, roughly 20% are singletons; the top ten hold under 13%. From germline, CDR1 is MNHNS and CDR2 SASEGT. V lost 3 bases and J lost 7; bases outside the gene matches: 9. The CDR3 extends over 16 amino acids. This rearrangement joins TRBV6-1 to TRBJ1-4; 9 bases align to TRBD1. The source is a man between 50 and 69 years old who received an inactivated influenza vaccine. The sample consisted of PBMCs from blood, taken 21 months after vaccination. The CDR3 sequence: CASSEQSGQGGEKLFF. In DNA, the CDR3 is TGTGCCAGCAGTGAGCAATCGGGACAGGGAGGTGAAAAACTGTTTTTT.